The 3 T cell receptor beta chains given below trace back to one sample, sequenced in a study of shared clonotypes between healthy human individuals. CD45RO negativity and positive selection for CCR7 defined naive CD8 cells, a population that excluded terminally differentiated effector memory CD45RA+ cells. Repertoires were generated with immunoSEQ multiplex PCR, while TCRdb's copy carries only in-frame clones and drops some. Here the sample spans millions of clones, approximately 94% being singletons. Sequencing was done on a sample of naive CD8+ T cells sorted from blood. The receptors derive from a man aged 18 to 30 in good health.

The chain couples TRBV5-8 to TRBJ2-1; TRBD1 aligns across 8 bases. The CDR3 sequence is 13 residues long. Per the germline V gene, CDR1 is SGHTS and CDR2 is YDEGEE. The junction had 6 bases not matched to a gene; V was cut back by 9 bases and J by 4 bases. In nucleotides, the CDR3 is TGTGCCATCCCGGACAGGGAATACAATGAGCAGTTCTTC. This sequence encodes CAIPDREYNEQFF.

This chain uses TRBV27 with TRBJ1-2, with 7 nucleotides matching TRBD1. J lost 4 bases, V lost 1 base, and 15 bases had no gene match. CDR3 size: 18 residues. Per germline, CDR1 MNHEY and CDR2 SMNVEV (reference sequence). The CDR3 reads CASSLLLGGTAVAYGYTF. CDR3 in DNA: TGTGCCAGCAGTTTATTGTTAGGTGGGACAGCGGTTGCCTATGGCTACACCTTC.

This chain connects TRBV6-6 to TRBJ1-1; TRBD1 might be the D (6 bases). Germline loops: CDR1 MNHNY, CDR2 SVGAGI (reference sequence). The CDR3 is made up of 13 amino acids. V was pared by 4 bases and J by 7 bases, with 13 bases between. The DNA of the CDR3 is TGTGCCAGCAGTTTCGGGGGGCCTGATGAAGCTTTCTTT. It translates to CASSFGGPDEAFF.